The rows below give T cell receptor beta chains drawn from one sample of a study of regulatory T cells in long-lasting Graves disease. Via MiXCR, TCRdb re-called the multiplex PCR reads, giving one row per CDR3 protein. This sample has approximately 400,000 distinct CDR3 sequences, with about a quarter found just once. The source was peripheral blood mononuclear cells (PBMCs), collected when the disease was refractory, from a patient treated with antithyroid drugs. All receptors derive from a female donor with Graves disease. CDR3s include the opening cysteine and the closing phenylalanine or tryptophan. Fields, in order: V gene, clone size, D gene, J gene, CDR3 protein, CDR3 DNA. The D gene is left open where the match is weak. Some rows have no size entry. The others give once, few or many, or a class for an expanded clone.

v_call: TRBV24-1; clone_size: NA; d_call: NA; j_call: TRBJ1-2; cdr3_aa: CATRDRNYGYTF; cdr3_nt: TGTGCCACCAGGGACCGAAACTATGGCTACACCTTC
v_call: TRBV2; clone_size: NA; d_call: NA; j_call: TRBJ2-2; cdr3_aa: CASNSGPGELFF; cdr3_nt: TGTGCCAGCAATTCAGGGCCCGGGGAGCTGTTTTTT
v_call: TRBV2; clone_size: NA; d_call: NA; j_call: TRBJ2-7; cdr3_aa: CASTLEIAYEQYF; cdr3_nt: TGTGCCAGCACCCTAGAGATCGCCTACGAGCAGTACTTC
v_call: TRBV12-3/TRBV12-4; clone_size: many; d_call: TRBD2; j_call: TRBJ2-7; cdr3_aa: CASSLDREGNYEQYF; cdr3_nt: TGTGCCAGCAGTTTAGACCGGGAGGGAAACTACGAGCAGTACTTC
v_call: TRBV2; clone_size: NA; d_call: TRBD2; j_call: TRBJ2-3; cdr3_aa: CASPSGSGVTDTQYF; cdr3_nt: TGTGCCAGCCCTTCGGGGAGCGGGGTCACAGATACGCAGTATTTT
v_call: TRBV6-1; clone_size: NA; d_call: TRBD2; j_call: TRBJ2-5; cdr3_aa: CASGGLAGVIQETQYF; cdr3_nt: TGTGCCAGCGGGGGTCTAGCGGGAGTCATCCAAGAGACCCAGTACTTC
v_call: TRBV7-7; clone_size: few; d_call: TRBD2; j_call: TRBJ2-3; cdr3_aa: CASSFSTSGTDTQYF; cdr3_nt: TGTGCTAGCAGCTTTTCGACTAGCGGCACAGATACGCAGTATTTT
v_call: TRBV20-1; clone_size: once; d_call: TRBD2; j_call: TRBJ2-2; cdr3_aa: CSAREGGRVGTGELFF; cdr3_nt: TGCAGTGCTAGAGAAGGCGGGAGGGTTGGCACCGGGGAGCTGTTTTTT
v_call: TRBV30; clone_size: many; d_call: NA; j_call: TRBJ1-2; cdr3_aa: CAWSVGRGYTF; cdr3_nt: TGTGCCTGGAGTGTTGGACGTGGCTACACCTTC
v_call: TRBV19; clone_size: few; d_call: NA; j_call: TRBJ2-6; cdr3_aa: CATSPSRLAGANVLTF; cdr3_nt: TGTGCCACCTCCCCTAGCCGCCTGGCTGGGGCCAACGTCCTGACTTTC
v_call: TRBV2; clone_size: many; d_call: TRBD1; j_call: TRBJ2-4; cdr3_aa: CASATGTDSHIQYF; cdr3_nt: TGTGCCAGCGCGACCGGGACAGATTCCCACATTCAGTACTTC
v_call: TRBV6-2/TRBV6-3; clone_size: few; d_call: NA; j_call: TRBJ1-1; cdr3_aa: CASSYSSRVDTEAFF; cdr3_nt: TGTGCCAGCAGTTACTCGTCCAGGGTTGACACTGAAGCTTTCTTT
v_call: TRBV6-1; clone_size: many; d_call: TRBD2; j_call: TRBJ2-7; cdr3_aa: CASRPSGTYEQYF; cdr3_nt: TGTGCCAGCAGACCTAGCGGAACCTACGAGCAGTACTTC
v_call: TRBV30; clone_size: few; d_call: NA; j_call: TRBJ1-4; cdr3_aa: CAWSVTDRHDEKLFF; cdr3_nt: TGTGCCTGGAGTGTGACAGATCGTCATGACGAAAAACTGTTTTTT
v_call: TRBV19; clone_size: NA; d_call: TRBD2; j_call: TRBJ2-7; cdr3_aa: CASSESGNTGGYEQYF; cdr3_nt: TGTGCCAGTAGTGAATCAGGGAACACGGGAGGGTACGAGCAGTACTTC
v_call: TRBV19; clone_size: NA; d_call: TRBD1; j_call: TRBJ1-5; cdr3_aa: CASSMSGTAGQQPQHF; cdr3_nt: TGTGCCAGTAGTATGTCCGGGACAGCCGGACAGCAGCCCCAGCATTTT
v_call: TRBV7-2; clone_size: NA; d_call: NA; j_call: TRBJ2-1; cdr3_aa: CASSPNVGAAGNEQFF; cdr3_nt: TGTGCCAGCAGCCCCAATGTTGGGGCAGCAGGGAATGAGCAGTTCTTC
v_call: TRBV7-9; clone_size: NA; d_call: NA; j_call: TRBJ1-4; cdr3_aa: CASSWGTGGGEKLFF; cdr3_nt: TGTGCCAGCAGCTGGGGGACTGGGGGGGGTGAAAAACTGTTTTTT
v_call: TRBV28; clone_size: NA; d_call: TRBD2; j_call: TRBJ2-7; cdr3_aa: CASTGREGESSYEQYF; cdr3_nt: TGTGCCAGCACGGGGCGGGAGGGCGAGTCTTCCTACGAGCAGTACTTC
v_call: TRBV6-1; clone_size: few; d_call: NA; j_call: TRBJ1-5; cdr3_aa: CASRTGGAAQPQHF; cdr3_nt: TGTGCCAGCAGGACGGGGGGGGCGGCGCAGCCCCAGCATTTT
v_call: TRBV6-1; clone_size: NA; d_call: NA; j_call: TRBJ1-5; cdr3_aa: CASRRRGTPQAGNQPQHF; cdr3_nt: TGTGCCAGCAGACGGAGAGGGACCCCACAGGCAGGGAATCAGCCCCAGCATTTT
v_call: TRBV6-1; clone_size: many; d_call: NA; j_call: TRBJ1-2; cdr3_aa: CASSDRSGYTF; cdr3_nt: TGTGCCAGCAGTGACAGATCTGGCTACACCTTC
v_call: TRBV4-3; clone_size: few; d_call: NA; j_call: TRBJ1-4; cdr3_aa: CASSRESSNEKLFF; cdr3_nt: TGCGCCAGCAGCCGAGAAAGCTCCAATGAAAAACTGTTTTTT
v_call: TRBV7-2; clone_size: many; d_call: NA; j_call: TRBJ1-4; cdr3_aa: CASSLETGTLGKLFF; cdr3_nt: TGTGCCAGCAGCTTAGAAACCGGGACACTTGGAAAACTGTTTTTT
v_call: TRBV7-2; clone_size: many; d_call: TRBD1; j_call: TRBJ2-7; cdr3_aa: CASSLVPGQIYEQYF; cdr3_nt: TGTGCCAGCAGCTTAGTACCGGGACAGATCTACGAGCAGTACTTC
v_call: TRBV2; clone_size: few; d_call: NA; j_call: TRBJ1-3; cdr3_aa: CASGTGIGNTIYF; cdr3_nt: TGTGCCAGCGGGACGGGGATTGGAAACACCATATATTTT
v_call: TRBV27; clone_size: many; d_call: TRBD1; j_call: TRBJ2-7; cdr3_aa: CASSPWDRLYEQYF; cdr3_nt: TGTGCCAGCAGTCCATGGGACAGATTATACGAGCAGTACTTC
v_call: TRBV28; clone_size: many; d_call: NA; j_call: TRBJ1-4; cdr3_aa: CASSRLMWANEKLFF; cdr3_nt: TGTGCCAGCAGTCGCCTCATGTGGGCTAATGAAAAACTGTTTTTT
v_call: TRBV7-2; clone_size: few; d_call: TRBD2; j_call: TRBJ2-1; cdr3_aa: CASSRTAGLAVYEQFF; cdr3_nt: TGTGCCAGCAGTAGGACTGCAGGACTAGCCGTCTATGAGCAGTTCTTC
v_call: TRBV30; clone_size: NA; d_call: NA; j_call: TRBJ2-2; cdr3_aa: CAWSVHRTGELFF; cdr3_nt: TGTGCCTGGAGTGTACACAGGACCGGGGAGCTGTTTTTT
v_call: TRBV5-8; clone_size: NA; d_call: NA; j_call: TRBJ1-3; cdr3_aa: CASSLVAAGNTIYF; cdr3_nt: TGTGCCAGCAGCTTGGTGGCAGCTGGAAACACCATATATTTT
v_call: TRBV20-1; clone_size: NA; d_call: TRBD2; j_call: TRBJ2-1; cdr3_aa: CSARDSGGGGNEQFF; cdr3_nt: TGCAGTGCTAGAGATTCGGGAGGCGGAGGCAATGAGCAGTTCTTC